A selection of T cell receptor beta chains follows, all from one sample in a study of blood T cells in healthy people across ages. TCRdb itself ran the 5' RACE reads through MiXCR, one entry per CDR3 protein. In the table there are about 800,000 distinct CDR3 sequences, more than 20% of which are singletons. This sample was shared with a second study, whose subject was T cells of mothers and their children.

Sequenced sample: blood. These receptors all come from a boy under 18 in good health. The CDR3 runs from the conserved cysteine through the conserved F or W. A D gene is named only where the DNA matches it firmly. Clone size, where shown, is once, few, many, or a class for clones that have expanded.

J	size	D	V	DNA	CDR3
TRBJ2-7	many	.	TRBV28	TGTGCCAGCAGCACGTCCCGGGAGCGGTCCTACGAGCAGTACTTC	CASSTSRERSYEQYF
TRBJ2-5	few	TRBD1	TRBV6-5	TGTGCCAGCCGGACAGGGGGTGCAGAGACCCAGTACTTC	CASRTGGAETQYF
TRBJ1-2	few	.	TRBV29-1	TGCAGTGCACCACGGAGTAGGGGGGATGGCTACACCTTC	CSAPRSRGDGYTF
TRBJ2-5	.	.	TRBV11-3	TGTGCCAGCAGCTTAGGAGACAGGCGGCGGGAGACCCAGTACTTC	CASSLGDRRRETQYF
TRBJ1-5	.	.	TRBV12-3/TRBV12-4	TGTGCCAGCTGCTGGCGGGGGAATCAGCCCCAGCATTTT	CASCWRGNQPQHF
TRBJ1-2	.	.	TRBV4-3	TGCGCCAGCAGCCAAGGGTGGGGGATCCGGGGGGTCGATGGCTACACCTTC	CASSQGWGIRGVDGYTF
TRBJ2-7	.	.	TRBV12-3/TRBV12-4	TGTGCCAGCAGTTTAGAAGTGGGAGGTGGCTACGAGCAGTACTTC	CASSLEVGGGYEQYF
TRBJ2-5	few	.	TRBV20-1	TGCAGTGCTAGAGATCGGGGCTATCAAGAGACCCAGTACTTC	CSARDRGYQETQYF
TRBJ2-5	.	.	TRBV5-1	TGCGCCAGCAGCTTGGCTCTAGCCGGGGAGACCCAGTACTTC	CASSLALAGETQYF
TRBJ2-7	.	TRBD1	TRBV6-6	TGTGCCAGCAGCCAAGGGACAGGGGCGAAGATCTACGAGCAGTACTTC	CASSQGTGAKIYEQYF
TRBJ2-5	.	.	TRBV7-3	TGTGCCAGCAGCTCCTCCGGGACACGGGAGACCCAGTACTTC	CASSSSGTRETQYF
TRBJ2-5	many	TRBD1	TRBV7-9	TGTGCCAGCAGCTCACCGTACAGGGGAGAGGGCCAAGAGACCCAGTACTTC	CASSSPYRGEGQETQYF
TRBJ2-5	.	.	TRBV6-2/TRBV6-3	TGTGCCAGCAGTTACTCGAGCGGGACAGCTAAAGAGACCCAGTACTTC	CASSYSSGTAKETQYF